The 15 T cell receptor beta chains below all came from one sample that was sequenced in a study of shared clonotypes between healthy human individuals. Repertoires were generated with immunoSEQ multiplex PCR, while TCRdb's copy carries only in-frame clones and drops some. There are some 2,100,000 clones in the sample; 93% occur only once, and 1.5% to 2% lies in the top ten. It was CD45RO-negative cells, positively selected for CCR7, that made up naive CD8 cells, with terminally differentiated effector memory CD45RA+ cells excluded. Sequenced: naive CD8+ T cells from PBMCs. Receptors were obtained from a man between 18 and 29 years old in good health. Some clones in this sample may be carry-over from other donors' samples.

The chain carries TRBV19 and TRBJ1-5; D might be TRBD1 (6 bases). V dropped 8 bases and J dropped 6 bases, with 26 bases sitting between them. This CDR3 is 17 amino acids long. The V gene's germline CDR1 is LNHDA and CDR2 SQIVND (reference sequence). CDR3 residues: CASPPQPGADRIQPQHF. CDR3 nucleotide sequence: TGTGCCAGTCCACCACAGCCCGGGGCGGACAGAATTCAGCCCCAGCATTTT.

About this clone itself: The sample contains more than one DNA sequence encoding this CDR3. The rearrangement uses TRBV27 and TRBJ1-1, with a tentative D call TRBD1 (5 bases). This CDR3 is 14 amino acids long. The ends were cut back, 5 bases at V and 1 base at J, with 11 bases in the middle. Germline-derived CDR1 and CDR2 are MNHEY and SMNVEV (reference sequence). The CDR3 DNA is TGTGCCAGCAGTCTCACAGGAACGAACACTGAAGCTTTCTTT. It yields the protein CASSLTGTNTEAFF.

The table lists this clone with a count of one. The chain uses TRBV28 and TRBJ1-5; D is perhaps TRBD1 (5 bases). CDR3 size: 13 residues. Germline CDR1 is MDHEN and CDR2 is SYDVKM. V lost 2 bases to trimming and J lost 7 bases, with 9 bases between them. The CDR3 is CASSLQGEQPQHF. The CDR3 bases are TGTGCCAGCAGTTTACAGGGAGAGCAGCCCCAGCATTTT. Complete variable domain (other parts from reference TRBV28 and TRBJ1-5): DVKVTQSSRYLVKRTGEKVFLECVQDMDHENMFWYRQDPGLGLRLIYFSYDVKMKEKGDIPEGYSVSREKKERFSLILESASTNQTSMYLCASSLQGEQPQHFGDGTRLSIL.

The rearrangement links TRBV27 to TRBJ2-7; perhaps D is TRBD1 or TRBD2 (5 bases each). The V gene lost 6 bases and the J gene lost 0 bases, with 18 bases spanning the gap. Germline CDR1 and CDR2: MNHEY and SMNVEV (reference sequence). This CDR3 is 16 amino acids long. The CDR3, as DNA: TGTGCCAGCAGGCCTAACGGCGAAGGGACCTCCTACGAGCAGTACTTC. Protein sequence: CASRPNGEGTSYEQYF.

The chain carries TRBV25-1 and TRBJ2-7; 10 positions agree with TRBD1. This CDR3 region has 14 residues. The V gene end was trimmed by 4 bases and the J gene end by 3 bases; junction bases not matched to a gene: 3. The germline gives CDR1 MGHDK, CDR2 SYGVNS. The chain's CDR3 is CASSATGGYYEQYF. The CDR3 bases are TGTGCCAGCAGTGCGACAGGGGGCTACTACGAGCAGTACTTC.

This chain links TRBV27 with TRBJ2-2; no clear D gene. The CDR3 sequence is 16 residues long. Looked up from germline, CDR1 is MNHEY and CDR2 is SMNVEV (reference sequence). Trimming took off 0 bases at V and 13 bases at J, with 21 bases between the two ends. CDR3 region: CASSLSLLAGLSPLFF. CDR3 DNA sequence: TGTGCCAGCAGTTTATCTCTGCTGGCAGGTTTAAGTCCGCTGTTTTTT.

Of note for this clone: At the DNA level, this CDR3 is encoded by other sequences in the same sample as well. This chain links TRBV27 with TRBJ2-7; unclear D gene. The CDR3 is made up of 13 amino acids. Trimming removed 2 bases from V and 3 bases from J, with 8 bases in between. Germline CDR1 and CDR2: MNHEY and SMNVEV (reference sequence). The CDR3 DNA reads TGTGCCAGCAGTTTAAAGGGTTACTACGAGCAGTACTTC. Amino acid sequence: CASSLKGYYEQYF.

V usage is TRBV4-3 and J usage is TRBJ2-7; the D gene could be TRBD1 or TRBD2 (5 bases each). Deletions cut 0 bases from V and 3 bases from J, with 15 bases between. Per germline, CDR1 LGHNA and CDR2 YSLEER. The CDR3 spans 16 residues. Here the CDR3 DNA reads TGCGCCAGCAGCCAAGACCTTGAGGGGCGCGACTACGAGCAGTACTTC. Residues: CASSQDLEGRDYEQYF.

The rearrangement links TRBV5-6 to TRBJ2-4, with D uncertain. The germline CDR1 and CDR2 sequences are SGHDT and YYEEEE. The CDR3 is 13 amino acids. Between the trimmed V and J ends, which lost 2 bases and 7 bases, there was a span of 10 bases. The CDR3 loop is CASSFSPINIQYF. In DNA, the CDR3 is TGTGCCAGCAGCTTTTCCCCTATCAACATTCAGTACTTC.

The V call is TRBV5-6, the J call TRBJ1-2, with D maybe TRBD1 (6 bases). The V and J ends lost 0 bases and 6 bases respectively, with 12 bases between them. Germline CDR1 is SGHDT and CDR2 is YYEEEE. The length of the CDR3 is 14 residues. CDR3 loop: CASSLEQGWNGYTF. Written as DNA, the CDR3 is TGTGCCAGCAGCTTGGAGCAGGGGTGGAATGGCTACACCTTC.

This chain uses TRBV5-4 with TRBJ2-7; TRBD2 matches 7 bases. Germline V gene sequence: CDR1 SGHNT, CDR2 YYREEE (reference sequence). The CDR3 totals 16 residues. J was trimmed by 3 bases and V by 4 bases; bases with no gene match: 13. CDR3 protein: CASSHRGSGLGYEQYF. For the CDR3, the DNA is TGTGCCAGCAGCCACCGGGGGTCCGGACTAGGCTACGAGCAGTACTTC.

CDR3 DNA sequence: TGTGCCAGCTCACCAAGGCGTCCAACCTCTTACAATGAGCAGTTCTTC. This sequence encodes CASSPRRPTSYNEQFF. This chain uses TRBV18 with TRBJ2-1; D is unresolved. This CDR3 has 16 residues. Germline CDR1 KGHSH, CDR2 LQKENI. The ends were cut back, 2 bases at V and 4 bases at J, with 15 bases in the middle.

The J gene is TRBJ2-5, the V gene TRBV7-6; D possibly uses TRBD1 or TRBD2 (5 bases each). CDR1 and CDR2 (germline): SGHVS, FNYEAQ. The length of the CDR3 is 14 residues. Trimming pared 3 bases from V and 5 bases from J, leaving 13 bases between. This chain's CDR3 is CASSFGGNGETQYF. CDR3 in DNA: TGTGCCAGCAGCTTTGGGGGAAACGGGGAGACCCAGTACTTC.

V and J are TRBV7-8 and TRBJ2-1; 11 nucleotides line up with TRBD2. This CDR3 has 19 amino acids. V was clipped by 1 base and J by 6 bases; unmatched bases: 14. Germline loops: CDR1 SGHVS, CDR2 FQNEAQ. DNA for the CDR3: TGTGCCAGCAGCTTAGGAGACATGAGACTAGCGGGATCGGGCAATGAGCAGTTCTTC. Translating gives CASSLGDMRLAGSGNEQFF.

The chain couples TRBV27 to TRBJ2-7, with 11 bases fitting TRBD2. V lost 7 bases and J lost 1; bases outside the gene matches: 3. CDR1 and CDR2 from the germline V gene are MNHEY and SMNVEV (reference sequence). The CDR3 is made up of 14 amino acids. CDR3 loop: CASKRTSGSYEQYF. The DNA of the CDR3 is TGTGCCAGCAAGAGGACTAGCGGGTCCTACGAGCAGTACTTC.